These 3 T cell receptor beta chains were sequenced from one sample in a study of cytomegalovirus exposure and HLA in healthy donors. In the PCR, 60 Vbeta and 13 Jbeta primers were used. Here immunoSEQ multiplex PCR was the method, and the copy in TCRdb shows in-frame clones only, minus some. The sample records approximately 280,000 clones, roughly 90% being singletons. Sample: PBMCs. The receptors here all came from a woman between 18 and 30 years old in good health and CMV-seronegative.

For the CDR3, the DNA is TGTGCCAGCAGCTTAGGGTCAGCGCAGGGAAACACCATATATTTT. This sequence encodes CASSLGSAQGNTIYF. The rearrangement links TRBV13 to TRBJ1-3; the D is unclear. The germline gives CDR1 PRHDT, CDR2 FYEKMQ (reference sequence). V was clipped by 0 bases and J by 4 bases, with 10 bases between them. The CDR3 extends over 15 amino acids.

This chain connects TRBV2 to TRBJ2-5; 8 nucleotides align to TRBD2. This CDR3 is 13 amino acids long. Germline V gene data show CDR1 as SNHLY and CDR2 as FYNNEI. J gave up 2 bases and V 8 bases, and 4 bases lay outside the gene matches. CDR3 DNA: TGTGCCAGCCTGACTAGCGTTCAAGAGACCCAGTACTTC. Protein sequence: CASLTSVQETQYF.

V gene TRBV2 combines with J gene TRBJ1-1; D not certain. In germline, CDR1 is SNHLY, CDR2 FYNNEI. This CDR3 has 14 amino acids. V was shortened by 5 bases and J by 1 base, with 11 bases between the two germline ends. In DNA form, the CDR3 reads TGTGCCAGCAGTACCGGGATGGGGAACACTGAAGCTTTCTTT. Translated: CASSTGMGNTEAFF.